Listed below are T cell receptor beta chains from one sample, sequenced in a study of regulatory T cells in long-lasting Graves disease. TCRdb passed the multiplex PCR reads through MiXCR, listing each CDR3 protein once. The table includes approximately 210,000 distinct CDR3 sequences, around 20% detected once. This specimen consisted of peripheral blood mononuclear cells (PBMCs), obtained at new diagnosis, from a patient treated with antithyroid drugs. These receptors were obtained from a female donor with Graves disease. CDR3s include the opening cysteine and the closing phenylalanine or tryptophan. D genes are given only for firm matches. For some rows the clone size is stated as once, few or many, or as a class when expanded; others skip it.

TGTGCCAGCGGCTCACAGGGGACTAATGAAAAACTGTTTTTT	CASGSQGTNEKLFF	many	TRBJ1-4	TRBV27	TRBD1
TGTGCCAGCTCACCTTCGATCCTTCTAACGGGCCGACTCACTGAAGCTTTCTTT	CASSPSILLTGRLTEAFF	many	TRBJ1-1	TRBV18	NA
TGTGCCAGCAGTTCCACCGGGCTCTACGAGCAGTACTTC	CASSSTGLYEQYF	many	TRBJ2-7	TRBV12-3/TRBV12-4	NA
TGTGCCAGCTCGGACGGACTAGTTTCGGATACGCAGTATTTT	CASSDGLVSDTQYF	many	TRBJ2-3	TRBV18	TRBD2
TGTGCCAGCAGTTTCGTCCAGTGGCTTGCGGACCCAGGGAATTCACCCCTCCACTTT	CASSFVQWLADPGNSPLHF	NA	TRBJ1-6	TRBV12-3/TRBV12-4	NA
TGTGCCACCAGTGTTAGGACAGGGAACAATGAGCAGTTCTTC	CATSVRTGNNEQFF	many	TRBJ2-1	TRBV24-1	TRBD1
TGTGCCAGCAGCAAAACTAGCGGGAGTTACAATGAGCAGTTCTTC	CASSKTSGSYNEQFF	many	TRBJ2-1	TRBV9	TRBD2
TGTGCCAGCAGTTTAAATTTCGCCGTAACTTTCTTT	CASSLNFAVTFF	many	TRBJ1-1	TRBV27	NA
TGTGCCAGCAGCTTAGACAGGAAAAACATTCAGTACTTC	CASSLDRKNIQYF	many	TRBJ2-4	TRBV11-3	NA
TGTGCCAGCAGCCTTCGCAAACTTAGGGGACAGGGGTCTTTCACAGATACGCAGTATTTT	CASSLRKLRGQGSFTDTQYF	many	TRBJ2-3	TRBV7-8	TRBD1
TGTGCCAGCAGTTACTCTAGGGGTACAATTGATGAGCAGCTCTTC	CASSYSRGTIDEQLF	NA	TRBJ2-1	TRBV6-2/TRBV6-3	NA
TGTGCCAGCAGCGCCCGGAACTATGGCTACACCTTC	CASSARNYGYTF	few	TRBJ1-2	TRBV9	NA
TGCAGTGCCCTCCTTGGCGGGGGGGACAATGAGCAGTTCTTC	CSALLGGGDNEQFF	many	TRBJ2-1	TRBV20-1	TRBD2
TGTGCCAGCAAGGGACTAGCGGGAGAGTGGGAGCAGTACTTC	CASKGLAGEWEQYF	many	TRBJ2-7	TRBV2	TRBD2
TGTGCCAGCAGCGCTACTAACCGAGGGGGCTACACCTTC	CASSATNRGGYTF	many	TRBJ1-2	TRBV9	NA
TGTGCTAGTGGCCTTAGCAGGGTCCCTTACAATGAGCAGTTCTTC	CASGLSRVPYNEQFF	many	TRBJ2-1	TRBV12-5	NA
TGTGCCAGCAGTGAAGCGTATCAGTACGAGCAGTACTTC	CASSEAYQYEQYF	many	TRBJ2-7	TRBV6-1	NA
TGTGCCAGCAGTGGAGGACAGGGATTCTCAGGGGTCTCTGGAAACACCATATATTTT	CASSGGQGFSGVSGNTIYF	many	TRBJ1-3	TRBV2	TRBD1
TGCAGTGCTAGTGAGTCTAGCGGACTATACAATGAGCAGTTCTTC	CSASESSGLYNEQFF	many	TRBJ2-1	TRBV20-1	TRBD2
TGCAGTGCTAGCTCGCAGGGTCATGAAAAACTGTTTTTT	CSASSQGHEKLFF	NA	TRBJ1-4	TRBV20-1	NA
TGTGCCAGCAGCGAAATAGGAGGCGACTATGGCTACACCTTC	CASSEIGGDYGYTF	many	TRBJ1-2	TRBV7-9	NA
TGTGCCAGCAGTCCAGGGACTGTACGAACAGATACGCAGTATTTT	CASSPGTVRTDTQYF	many	TRBJ2-3	TRBV12-3/TRBV12-4	NA
TGTGCTAGTGGACCGCTCGGGACCGCATGGGGTACTGAAGCTTTCTTT	CASGPLGTAWGTEAFF	many	TRBJ1-1	TRBV12-5	NA
TGCAGTGCCGCGTCGGGACCATTCTACAATGAGCAGTTCTTC	CSAASGPFYNEQFF	many	TRBJ2-1	TRBV20-1	NA
TGTGCCAGTAGAGATCCGGGGGCGGGATCAAATCAGCCCCAGCATTTT	CASRDPGAGSNQPQHF	few	TRBJ1-5	TRBV19	NA
TGCGCCAGCAGAACAGGGGGTAATAGCAATCAGCCCCAGCATTTT	CASRTGGNSNQPQHF	many	TRBJ1-5	TRBV10-2	TRBD1
TGTGCCAGCAGCTCCCAAACGGGGAGGGGTGATGAGCAGTTCTTC	CASSSQTGRGDEQFF	many	TRBJ2-1	TRBV7-2	TRBD2
TGTGCCACCCAACTCTACCTCGGACAGGGTGAAAAACTGTTTTTT	CATQLYLGQGEKLFF	few	TRBJ1-4	TRBV6-1	TRBD1
TGTGCCAGCAGTTTATCCGGGACAGGCAGCTACGAGCAGTACTTC	CASSLSGTGSYEQYF	many	TRBJ2-7	TRBV27	TRBD1
TGTGCCACCAGTGATGGAGAATCCGATACGCAGTATTTT	CATSDGESDTQYF	few	TRBJ2-3	TRBV24-1	NA
TGTGCCAGCAGCCCGCTAGACAGGGTCACTGAAGCTTTCTTT	CASSPLDRVTEAFF	many	TRBJ1-1	TRBV11-2	TRBD1
TGTGCCAGCAGTTTCGGTCGGCGGCCCCAGCATTTT	CASSFGRRPQHF	many	TRBJ1-5	TRBV28	NA
TGTGCCAGTAGTATCGAGGGGGTAGCCAAAAACATTCAGTACTTC	CASSIEGVAKNIQYF	few	TRBJ2-4	TRBV19	NA
TGTGCCAGCAGTGAATCGGGGGTTCTGAACACTGAAGCTTTCTTT	CASSESGVLNTEAFF	many	TRBJ1-1	TRBV25-1	NA
TGCAGCGGCCTGACAGAGCCCTATGGCTACACCTTC	CSGLTEPYGYTF	few	TRBJ1-2	TRBV29-1	NA
TGCGCCAGCAGCCAACTCGCGGGATATGACCAGTCCTACGAGCAGTACTTC	CASSQLAGYDQSYEQYF	NA	TRBJ2-7	TRBV4-1	NA
TGTGCCAGCAGTTGGACTAGGGGCGGGAATGAGCAGTTCTTC	CASSWTRGGNEQFF	many	TRBJ2-1	TRBV2	TRBD2